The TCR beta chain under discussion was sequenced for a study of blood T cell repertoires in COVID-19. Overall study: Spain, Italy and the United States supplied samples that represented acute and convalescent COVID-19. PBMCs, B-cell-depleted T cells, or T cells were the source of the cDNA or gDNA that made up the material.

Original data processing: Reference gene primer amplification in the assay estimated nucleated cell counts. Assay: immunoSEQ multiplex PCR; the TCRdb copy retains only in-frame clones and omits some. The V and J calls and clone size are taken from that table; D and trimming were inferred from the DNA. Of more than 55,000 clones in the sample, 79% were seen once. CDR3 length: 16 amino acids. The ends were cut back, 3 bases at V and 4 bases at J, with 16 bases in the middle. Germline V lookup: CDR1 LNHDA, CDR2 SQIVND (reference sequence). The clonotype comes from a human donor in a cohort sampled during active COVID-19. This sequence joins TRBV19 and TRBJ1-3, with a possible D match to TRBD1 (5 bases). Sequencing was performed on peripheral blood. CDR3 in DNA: TGTGCCAGTAGTATGGGGAGGGGCCCCTCAGGAAACACCATATATTTT. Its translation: CASSMGRGPSGNTIYF.